The rows below give T cell receptor beta chains drawn from one sample of a study of molecular identifiers for immune sequencing clone quantification. TCRdb ran MiXCR on the PCR reads and lists one entry per CDR3 protein. This repertoire shows approximately 100,000 distinct CDR3 sequences, roughly a third found once; its top ten account for 4% to 5%. The sequenced sample consisted of naive CD8+ T cells from blood, with Jurkat cell RNA spiked in. These receptors were collected from a human donor in good health. Some libraries in this study had Jurkat cell RNA spiked in. Each CDR3 is given with its conserved first and last residue. The order of the fields is D gene, V gene, J gene, clone size, CDR3 protein, CDR3 DNA. A D gene is named only where the DNA matches it firmly. Clone size is stated in some rows and not others, as once, few, many or a class when expanded.

d_gene: TRBD1
v_gene: TRBV4-1
j_gene: TRBJ1-5
abundance: many
CDR3aa: CASSESGTEDLQPQHF
CDR3nt: TGCGCCAGCAGCGAAAGCGGGACAGAGGATCTTCAGCCCCAGCATTTT

d_gene: NA
v_gene: TRBV28
j_gene: TRBJ2-7
abundance: many
CDR3aa: CASSPQPLEQYF
CDR3nt: TGTGCCAGCAGCCCCCAGCCCCTCGAGCAGTACTTC

d_gene: NA
v_gene: TRBV12-3/TRBV12-4
j_gene: TRBJ2-2
abundance: NA
CDR3aa: CASSFVRELFF
CDR3nt: TGTGCCAGCAGTTTTGTCCGGGAGCTGTTTTTT

d_gene: TRBD1
v_gene: TRBV7-3
j_gene: TRBJ2-1
abundance: NA
CDR3aa: CASSLTGGEGEQFF
CDR3nt: TGTGCCAGCAGCCTAACAGGGGGCGAGGGTGAGCAGTTCTTC

d_gene: NA
v_gene: TRBV27
j_gene: TRBJ2-7
abundance: NA
CDR3aa: CASSLGLFYEQYF
CDR3nt: TGTGCCAGCAGTTTAGGGTTATTCTACGAGCAGTACTTC

d_gene: NA
v_gene: TRBV7-6
j_gene: TRBJ2-3
abundance: NA
CDR3aa: CASSLAGGTAWDTQYF
CDR3nt: TGTGCCAGCAGCTTAGCGGGCGGGACAGCCTGGGATACGCAGTATTTT

d_gene: NA
v_gene: TRBV12-3/TRBV12-4
j_gene: TRBJ2-1
abundance: NA
CDR3aa: CASSLDRNEQFF
CDR3nt: TGTGCCAGCAGTCTAGACCGGAATGAGCAGTTCTTC

d_gene: NA
v_gene: TRBV6-2/TRBV6-3
j_gene: TRBJ1-6
abundance: few
CDR3aa: CASSWQGSSPLHF
CDR3nt: TGTGCCAGCAGTTGGCAGGGATCTTCACCCCTCCACTTT

d_gene: TRBD2
v_gene: TRBV11-2
j_gene: TRBJ2-3
abundance: NA
CDR3aa: CASSFFLAGYTDTQYF
CDR3nt: TGTGCCAGCAGCTTTTTCCTAGCGGGATACACAGATACGCAGTATTTT

d_gene: NA
v_gene: TRBV5-5
j_gene: TRBJ2-6
abundance: many
CDR3aa: CASSLDSFVLGANVLTF
CDR3nt: TGTGCCAGCAGCTTGGACAGCTTCGTTTTGGGGGCCAACGTCCTGACTTTC

d_gene: TRBD1
v_gene: TRBV5-6
j_gene: TRBJ2-5
abundance: NA
CDR3aa: CASSLEPGTGQETQYF
CDR3nt: TGTGCCAGCAGCTTGGAGCCCGGGACAGGACAAGAGACCCAGTACTTC

d_gene: NA
v_gene: TRBV20-1
j_gene: TRBJ2-3
abundance: many
CDR3aa: CSAWSTSTDTQYF
CDR3nt: TGCAGTGCTTGGTCGACTAGCACAGATACGCAGTATTTT

d_gene: TRBD2
v_gene: TRBV5-6
j_gene: TRBJ2-3
abundance: NA
CDR3aa: CASRDGSGLAIDTQYF
CDR3nt: TGTGCCAGCAGAGATGGATCGGGACTAGCGATAGATACGCAGTATTTT

d_gene: TRBD2
v_gene: TRBV6-1
j_gene: TRBJ2-7
abundance: NA
CDR3aa: CASSEVLGGRAHEQYF
CDR3nt: TGTGCCAGCAGTGAAGTGTTAGGCGGGAGGGCCCACGAGCAGTACTTC

d_gene: NA
v_gene: TRBV6-5
j_gene: TRBJ2-3
abundance: many
CDR3aa: CASSYDRRGSTDTQYF
CDR3nt: TGTGCCAGCAGTTACGACCGACGGGGTTCCACAGATACGCAGTATTTT

d_gene: NA
v_gene: TRBV7-9
j_gene: TRBJ2-5
abundance: few
CDR3aa: CASSWAGGRETQYF
CDR3nt: TGTGCCAGCAGCTGGGCTGGAGGGCGCGAGACCCAGTACTTC

d_gene: NA
v_gene: TRBV9
j_gene: TRBJ2-3
abundance: NA
CDR3aa: CASSVARRDTDTQYF
CDR3nt: TGTGCCAGCAGCGTAGCGCGGCGGGACACAGATACGCAGTATTTT

d_gene: NA
v_gene: TRBV6-5
j_gene: TRBJ2-5
abundance: few
CDR3aa: CASRYGLQETQYF
CDR3nt: TGTGCCAGCAGATACGGCCTTCAAGAGACCCAGTACTTC

d_gene: TRBD1
v_gene: TRBV7-9
j_gene: TRBJ2-7
abundance: many
CDR3aa: CASSGDRGYEQYF
CDR3nt: TGTGCCAGCAGCGGGGACAGGGGATACGAGCAGTACTTC

d_gene: NA
v_gene: TRBV28
j_gene: TRBJ2-1
abundance: NA
CDR3aa: CASSLYVDKFF
CDR3nt: TGTGCCAGCAGTTTATATGTAGACAAGTTCTTC

d_gene: TRBD1
v_gene: TRBV5-4
j_gene: TRBJ1-4
abundance: NA
CDR3aa: CASSFRDSNEKLFF
CDR3nt: TGTGCCAGCAGCTTCCGGGACAGCAATGAAAAACTGTTTTTT

d_gene: TRBD1
v_gene: TRBV11-2
j_gene: TRBJ2-7
abundance: few
CDR3aa: CASSLTWTGILEQYF
CDR3nt: TGTGCCAGCAGCTTAACCTGGACAGGGATACTTGAGCAGTACTTC

d_gene: NA
v_gene: TRBV13
j_gene: TRBJ2-5
abundance: many
CDR3aa: CASSLGVETQYF
CDR3nt: TGTGCCAGCAGCTTAGGGGTCGAGACCCAGTACTTC

d_gene: NA
v_gene: TRBV12-3/TRBV12-4
j_gene: TRBJ2-5
abundance: many
CDR3aa: CASSLTETQYF
CDR3nt: TGTGCCAGCAGTTTAACGGAGACCCAGTACTTC

d_gene: NA
v_gene: TRBV20-1
j_gene: TRBJ2-7
abundance: NA
CDR3aa: CSARVGWGLYEQYF
CDR3nt: TGCAGTGCTAGAGTGGGGTGGGGCCTTTACGAGCAGTACTTC

d_gene: NA
v_gene: TRBV10-1
j_gene: TRBJ2-3
abundance: NA
CDR3aa: CASSPRSNPDTQYF
CDR3nt: TGCGCCAGCAGCCCCCGGAGCAACCCAGATACGCAGTATTTT

d_gene: TRBD2
v_gene: TRBV24-1
j_gene: TRBJ2-3
abundance: NA
CDR3aa: CATSDSPTGTSGSWDTQYF
CDR3nt: TGTGCCACCAGTGATTCGCCAACCGGGACTAGCGGGAGCTGGGATACGCAGTATTTT

d_gene: NA
v_gene: TRBV11-2
j_gene: TRBJ2-2
abundance: few
CDR3aa: CASSPALTVPGELFF
CDR3nt: TGTGCCAGCAGCCCCGCCTTGACGGTCCCCGGGGAGCTGTTTTTT

d_gene: TRBD1
v_gene: TRBV5-6
j_gene: TRBJ1-1
abundance: many
CDR3aa: CASSLGTGDTEAFF
CDR3nt: TGTGCCAGCAGCTTGGGGACAGGGGACACTGAAGCTTTCTTT

d_gene: NA
v_gene: TRBV29-1
j_gene: TRBJ1-1
abundance: NA
CDR3aa: CSANRAVGPMNTEAFF
CDR3nt: TGCAGCGCTAACAGGGCGGTGGGACCCATGAACACTGAAGCTTTCTTT

d_gene: TRBD1
v_gene: TRBV4-3
j_gene: TRBJ1-1
abundance: many
CDR3aa: CASSPRTGGVETEAFF
CDR3nt: TGCGCCAGCAGCCCTCGGACAGGGGGCGTAGAGACTGAAGCTTTCTTT

d_gene: NA
v_gene: TRBV28
j_gene: TRBJ2-7
abundance: NA
CDR3aa: CASRETGFEQYF
CDR3nt: TGTGCCAGCAGGGAAACAGGGTTCGAGCAGTACTTC

d_gene: NA
v_gene: TRBV27
j_gene: TRBJ1-5
abundance: many
CDR3aa: CASSLSGHQPQHF
CDR3nt: TGTGCCAGCAGCCTTTCGGGCCATCAGCCCCAGCATTTT

d_gene: TRBD1
v_gene: TRBV4-3
j_gene: TRBJ2-1
abundance: few
CDR3aa: CASSRGQGAYNEQFF
CDR3nt: TGCGCCAGCAGCCGAGGACAGGGCGCCTACAATGAGCAGTTCTTC

d_gene: TRBD2
v_gene: TRBV3-1
j_gene: TRBJ2-3
abundance: few
CDR3aa: CASSPGLVLATDTQYF
CDR3nt: TGTGCCAGCAGCCCCGGACTAGTTTTGGCCACAGATACGCAGTATTTT

d_gene: NA
v_gene: TRBV19
j_gene: TRBJ1-1
abundance: few
CDR3aa: CASSIVRGTEAFF
CDR3nt: TGTGCCAGTAGTATCGTGAGGGGAACTGAAGCTTTCTTT

d_gene: NA
v_gene: TRBV28
j_gene: TRBJ2-5
abundance: NA
CDR3aa: CASSPLSRVQETQTF
CDR3nt: TGTGCCAGCAGTCCGCTCTCGCGGGTCCAAGAGACCCAGACCTTC

d_gene: TRBD2
v_gene: TRBV5-1
j_gene: TRBJ2-7
abundance: NA
CDR3aa: CASSYGTSGNYEQYF
CDR3nt: TGCGCCAGCAGCTACGGGACTAGCGGGAACTACGAGCAGTACTTC

d_gene: NA
v_gene: TRBV6-1
j_gene: TRBJ1-1
abundance: NA
CDR3aa: CASSETGYNLNTEAFF
CDR3nt: TGTGCCAGCAGTGAGACAGGTTACAATTTGAACACTGAAGCTTTCTTT

d_gene: NA
v_gene: TRBV5-1
j_gene: TRBJ2-7
abundance: NA
CDR3aa: CASSLVYGTLGLYEQNF
CDR3nt: TGCGCCAGCAGCTTGGTATACGGGACGCTGGGCCTCTACGAGCAGAACTTC

d_gene: NA
v_gene: TRBV20-1
j_gene: TRBJ1-3
abundance: NA
CDR3aa: CSANDLSSGNTIYF
CDR3nt: TGCAGTGCGAATGACCTGTCGTCTGGAAACACCATATATTTT

d_gene: TRBD2
v_gene: TRBV9
j_gene: TRBJ2-1
abundance: NA
CDR3aa: CASCSVTSNGEQFF
CDR3nt: TGTGCCAGCTGTTCCGTGACTAGCAACGGTGAGCAGTTCTTC

d_gene: NA
v_gene: TRBV2
j_gene: TRBJ1-5
abundance: NA
CDR3aa: CASSDGQVTLPEPQHF
CDR3nt: TGTGCCAGCAGTGACGGTCAGGTCACCCTTCCGGAACCCCAGCATTTT

d_gene: NA
v_gene: TRBV4-3
j_gene: TRBJ2-7
abundance: NA
CDR3aa: CASSQDRHRDNEQYF
CDR3nt: TGCGCCAGCAGCCAAGATAGGCACAGGGACAACGAGCAGTACTTC

d_gene: TRBD2
v_gene: TRBV6-5
j_gene: TRBJ2-1
abundance: NA
CDR3aa: CASSPRGTSVYYEQFF
CDR3nt: TGTGCCAGCAGTCCCAGAGGTACTAGCGTATACTATGAGCAGTTCTTC

d_gene: NA
v_gene: TRBV28
j_gene: TRBJ2-7
abundance: NA
CDR3aa: CASTGMTYEQYF
CDR3nt: TGTGCCAGCACAGGGATGACCTACGAGCAGTACTTC

d_gene: NA
v_gene: TRBV9
j_gene: TRBJ1-2
abundance: NA
CDR3aa: CASSPSGGHYGYTF
CDR3nt: TGTGCCAGCAGCCCCAGCGGGGGCCACTATGGCTACACCTTC

d_gene: NA
v_gene: TRBV9
j_gene: TRBJ2-7
abundance: once
CDR3aa: CASSATSGQSSYEQYF
CDR3nt: TGTGCCAGCAGCGCGACCTCGGGACAAAGCTCCTACGAGCAGTACTTC

d_gene: NA
v_gene: TRBV10-3
j_gene: TRBJ1-1
abundance: NA
CDR3aa: CAISESKVDGNTEAFF
CDR3nt: TGTGCCATCAGTGAGTCGAAGGTGGACGGGAACACTGAAGCTTTCTTT

d_gene: NA
v_gene: TRBV15
j_gene: TRBJ1-5
abundance: few
CDR3aa: CATSGSDQPQHF
CDR3nt: TGTGCCACCAGCGGCTCAGATCAGCCCCAGCATTTT

d_gene: TRBD1
v_gene: TRBV29-1
j_gene: TRBJ1-1
abundance: many
CDR3aa: CSVVVQGAPSTEAFF
CDR3nt: TGCAGCGTTGTAGTACAGGGGGCGCCGAGCACTGAAGCTTTCTTT

d_gene: NA
v_gene: TRBV7-2
j_gene: TRBJ2-4
abundance: once
CDR3aa: CASSFERGDKNIQYF
CDR3nt: TGTGCCAGCAGCTTTGAACGGGGAGACAAAAACATTCAGTACTTC

d_gene: NA
v_gene: TRBV9
j_gene: TRBJ2-1
abundance: NA
CDR3aa: CASSEGGRAPQRWYEQFF
CDR3nt: TGTGCCAGCAGCGAGGGGGGGAGGGCCCCCCAGAGGTGGTATGAGCAGTTCTTC

d_gene: NA
v_gene: TRBV11-2
j_gene: TRBJ2-5
abundance: many
CDR3aa: CASSPEIQETQYF
CDR3nt: TGTGCCAGCAGCCCCGAAATTCAAGAGACCCAGTACTTC

d_gene: NA
v_gene: TRBV12-3/TRBV12-4
j_gene: TRBJ2-5
abundance: NA
CDR3aa: CASSPGTGKETQYF
CDR3nt: TGTGCCAGCAGTCCGGGGACGGGGAAAGAGACCCAGTACTTC

d_gene: NA
v_gene: TRBV14
j_gene: TRBJ2-7
abundance: many
CDR3aa: CASSHGSEQYF
CDR3nt: TGTGCCAGCAGCCACGGGAGCGAGCAGTACTTC

d_gene: NA
v_gene: TRBV6-2/TRBV6-3
j_gene: TRBJ2-1
abundance: NA
CDR3aa: CASSYSSSWGEQFF
CDR3nt: TGTGCCAGCAGTTACTCGAGTAGTTGGGGAGAGCAGTTCTTC

d_gene: NA
v_gene: TRBV28
j_gene: TRBJ1-2
abundance: few
CDR3aa: CASSPPGARNGYTF
CDR3nt: TGTGCCAGCAGCCCTCCGGGGGCGAGGAATGGCTACACCTTC

d_gene: NA
v_gene: TRBV2
j_gene: TRBJ2-4
abundance: many
CDR3aa: CASMGAKNIQYF
CDR3nt: TGTGCCAGCATGGGTGCCAAAAACATTCAGTACTTC